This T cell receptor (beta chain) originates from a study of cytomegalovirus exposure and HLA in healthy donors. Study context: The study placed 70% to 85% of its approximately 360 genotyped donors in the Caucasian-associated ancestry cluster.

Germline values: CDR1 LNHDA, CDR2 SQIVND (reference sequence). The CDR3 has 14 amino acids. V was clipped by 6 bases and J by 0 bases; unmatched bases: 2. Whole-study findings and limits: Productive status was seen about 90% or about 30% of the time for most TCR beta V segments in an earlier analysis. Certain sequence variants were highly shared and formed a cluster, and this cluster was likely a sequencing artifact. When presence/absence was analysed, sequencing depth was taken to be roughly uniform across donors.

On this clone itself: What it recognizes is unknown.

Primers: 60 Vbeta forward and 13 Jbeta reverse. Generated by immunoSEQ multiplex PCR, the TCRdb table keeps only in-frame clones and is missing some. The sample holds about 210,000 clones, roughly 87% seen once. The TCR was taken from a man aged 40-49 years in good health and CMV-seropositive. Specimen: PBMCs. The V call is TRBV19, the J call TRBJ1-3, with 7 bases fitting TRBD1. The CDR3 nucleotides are TGTGCCAGTAGCGCAGGGGGCTCTGGAAACACCATATATTTT. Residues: CASSAGGSGNTIYF.